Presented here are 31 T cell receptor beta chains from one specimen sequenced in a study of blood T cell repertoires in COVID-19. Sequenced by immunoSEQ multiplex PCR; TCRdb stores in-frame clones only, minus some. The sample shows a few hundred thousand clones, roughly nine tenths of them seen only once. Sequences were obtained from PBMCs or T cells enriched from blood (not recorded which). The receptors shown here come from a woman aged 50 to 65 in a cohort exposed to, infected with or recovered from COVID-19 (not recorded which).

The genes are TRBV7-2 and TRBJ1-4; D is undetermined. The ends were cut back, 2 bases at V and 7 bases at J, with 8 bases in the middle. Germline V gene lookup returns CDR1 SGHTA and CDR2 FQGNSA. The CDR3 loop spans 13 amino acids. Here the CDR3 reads CASSLTGSEKLFF. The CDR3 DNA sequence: TGTGCCAGCAGCTTAACCGGGAGTGAAAAACTGTTTTTT.

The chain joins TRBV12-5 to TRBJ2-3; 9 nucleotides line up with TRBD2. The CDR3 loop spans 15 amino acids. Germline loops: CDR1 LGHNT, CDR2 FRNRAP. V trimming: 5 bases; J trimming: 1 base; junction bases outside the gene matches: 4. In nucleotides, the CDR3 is TGTGCTAGTGGTCAAAGCGGGGGGCGCACAGATACGCAGTATTTT. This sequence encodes CASGQSGGRTDTQYF.

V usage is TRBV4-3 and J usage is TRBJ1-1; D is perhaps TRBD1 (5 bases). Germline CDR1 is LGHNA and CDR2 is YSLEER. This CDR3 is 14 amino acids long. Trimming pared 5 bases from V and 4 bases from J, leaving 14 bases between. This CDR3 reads CASSSKAGGTEAFF. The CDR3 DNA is TGCGCCAGCAGCTCGAAAGCGGGGGGCACTGAAGCTTTCTTT.

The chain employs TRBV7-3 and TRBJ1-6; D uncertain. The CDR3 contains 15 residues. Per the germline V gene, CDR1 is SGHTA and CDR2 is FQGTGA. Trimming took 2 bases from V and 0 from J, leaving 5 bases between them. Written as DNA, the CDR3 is TGTGCCAGCAGCTTAGGGAGCTCCTATAATTCACCCCTCCACTTT. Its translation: CASSLGSSYNSPLHF.

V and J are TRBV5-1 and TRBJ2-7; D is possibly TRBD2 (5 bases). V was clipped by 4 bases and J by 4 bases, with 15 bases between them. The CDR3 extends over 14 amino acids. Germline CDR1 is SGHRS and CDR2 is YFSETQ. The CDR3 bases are TGCGCCAGCAGCCCGGGGTCAGCGTTATACGAGCAGTACTTC. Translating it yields CASSPGSALYEQYF.

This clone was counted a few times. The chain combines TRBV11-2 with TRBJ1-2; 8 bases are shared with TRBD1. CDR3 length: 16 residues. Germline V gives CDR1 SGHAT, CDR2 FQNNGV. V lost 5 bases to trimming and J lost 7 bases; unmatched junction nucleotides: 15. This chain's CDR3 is CASSPGPQGVNGGYTF. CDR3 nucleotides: TGTGCCAGCAGCCCTGGCCCACAGGGGGTAAATGGTGGCTACACCTTC.

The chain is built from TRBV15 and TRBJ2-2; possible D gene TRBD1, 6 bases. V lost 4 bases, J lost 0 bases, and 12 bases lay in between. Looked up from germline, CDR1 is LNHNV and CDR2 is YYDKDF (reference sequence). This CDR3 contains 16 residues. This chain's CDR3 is CATSTRQASNTGELFF. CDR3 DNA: TGTGCCACCAGCACCAGACAGGCCTCGAACACCGGGGAGCTGTTTTTT.

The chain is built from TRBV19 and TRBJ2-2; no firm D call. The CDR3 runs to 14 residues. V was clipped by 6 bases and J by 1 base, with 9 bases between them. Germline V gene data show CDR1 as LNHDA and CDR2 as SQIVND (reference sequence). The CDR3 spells CASSHSGNTGELFF. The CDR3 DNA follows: TGTGCCAGTAGCCACTCTGGGAACACCGGGGAGCTGTTTTTT.

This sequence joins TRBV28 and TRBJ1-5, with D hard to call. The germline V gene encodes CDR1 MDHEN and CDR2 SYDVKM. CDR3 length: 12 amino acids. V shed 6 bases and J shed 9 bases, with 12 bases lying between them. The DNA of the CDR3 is TGTGCCAGCAGCCAGGTCGGTTGGCCCCAGCATTTT. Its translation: CASSQVGWPQHF.

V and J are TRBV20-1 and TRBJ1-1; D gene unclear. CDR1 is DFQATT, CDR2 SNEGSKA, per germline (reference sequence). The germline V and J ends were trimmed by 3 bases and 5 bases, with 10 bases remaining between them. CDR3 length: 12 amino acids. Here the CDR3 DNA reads TGCAGTGCTAGTTTATCCGGGACTGAAGCTTTCTTT. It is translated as CSASLSGTEAFF.

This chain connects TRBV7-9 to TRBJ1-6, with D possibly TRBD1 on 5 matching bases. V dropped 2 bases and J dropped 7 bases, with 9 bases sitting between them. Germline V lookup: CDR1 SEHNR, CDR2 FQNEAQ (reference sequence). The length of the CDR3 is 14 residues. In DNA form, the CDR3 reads TGTGCCAGCAGCTTACAGGGAAGAAATTCACCCCTCCACTTT. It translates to CASSLQGRNSPLHF.

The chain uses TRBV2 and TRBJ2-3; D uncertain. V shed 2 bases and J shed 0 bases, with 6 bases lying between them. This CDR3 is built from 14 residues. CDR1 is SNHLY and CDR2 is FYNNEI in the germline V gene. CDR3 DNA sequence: TGTGCCAGCAGTGAAAACTTAAGCACAGATACGCAGTATTTT. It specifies CASSENLSTDTQYF.

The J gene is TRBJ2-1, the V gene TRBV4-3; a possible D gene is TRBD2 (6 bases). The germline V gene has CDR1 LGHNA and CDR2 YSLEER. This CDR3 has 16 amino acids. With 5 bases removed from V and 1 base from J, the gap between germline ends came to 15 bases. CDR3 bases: TGCGCCAGCAGCGGGCGGCGGGGAGTTTCCTACAATGAGCAGTTCTTC. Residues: CASSGRRGVSYNEQFF.

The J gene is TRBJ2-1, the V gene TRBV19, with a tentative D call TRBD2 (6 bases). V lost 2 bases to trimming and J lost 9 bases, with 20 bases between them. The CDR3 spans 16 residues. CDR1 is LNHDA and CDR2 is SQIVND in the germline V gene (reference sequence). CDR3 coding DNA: TGTGCCAGTAGTATAAGGTCTAGACTAGGTTGGGTTGAGCAGTTCTTC. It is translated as CASSIRSRLGWVEQFF.

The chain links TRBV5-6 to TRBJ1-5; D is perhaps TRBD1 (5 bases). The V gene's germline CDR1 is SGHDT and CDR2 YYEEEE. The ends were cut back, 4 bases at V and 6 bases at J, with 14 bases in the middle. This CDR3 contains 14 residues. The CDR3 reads CASSGRQGSQPQHF. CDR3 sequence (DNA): TGTGCCAGCAGCGGGAGGCAGGGTAGTCAGCCCCAGCATTTT.

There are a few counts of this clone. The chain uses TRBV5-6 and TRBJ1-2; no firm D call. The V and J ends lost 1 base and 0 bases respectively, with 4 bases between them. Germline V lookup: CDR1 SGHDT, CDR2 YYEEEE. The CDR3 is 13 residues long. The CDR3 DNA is TGTGCCAGCAGCTTGCCCGCTAACTATGGCTACACCTTC. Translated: CASSLPANYGYTF.

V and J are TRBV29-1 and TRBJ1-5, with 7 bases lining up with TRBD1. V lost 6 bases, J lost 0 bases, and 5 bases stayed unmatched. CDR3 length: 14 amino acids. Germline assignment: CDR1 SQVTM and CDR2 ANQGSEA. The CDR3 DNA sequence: TGCAGCGTCGGGGGACAGAATAGCAATCAGCCCCAGCATTTT. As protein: CSVGGQNSNQPQHF.

CDR3 in DNA: TGTGCCAGCAGCTTGGCTCTAGTGCTCAACACTGAAGCTTTCTTT. Translating gives CASSLALVLNTEAFF. The V call is TRBV7-2, the J call TRBJ1-1; unclear D gene. Germline lookup yields CDR1 SGHTA and CDR2 FQGNSA. Trimming took off 3 bases at V and 2 bases at J, with 13 bases between the two ends. This CDR3 comprises 15 residues.

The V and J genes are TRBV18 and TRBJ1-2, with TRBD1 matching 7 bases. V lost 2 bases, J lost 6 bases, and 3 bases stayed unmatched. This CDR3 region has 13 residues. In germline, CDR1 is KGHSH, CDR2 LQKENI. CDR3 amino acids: CASSPAGTDGYTF. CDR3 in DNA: TGTGCCAGCTCACCAGCCGGGACAGATGGCTACACCTTC.

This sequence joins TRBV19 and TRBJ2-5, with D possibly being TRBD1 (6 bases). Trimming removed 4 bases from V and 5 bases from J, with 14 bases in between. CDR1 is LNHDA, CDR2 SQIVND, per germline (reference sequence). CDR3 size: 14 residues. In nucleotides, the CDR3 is TGTGCCAGTAGTAGCCTACAGGGCGCGGAGACCCAGTACTTC. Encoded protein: CASSSLQGAETQYF.

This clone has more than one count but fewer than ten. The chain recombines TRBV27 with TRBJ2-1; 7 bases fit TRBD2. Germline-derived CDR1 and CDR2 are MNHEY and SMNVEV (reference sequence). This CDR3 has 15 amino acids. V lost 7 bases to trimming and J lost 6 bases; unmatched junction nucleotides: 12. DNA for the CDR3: TGTGCCAGCATTCGACCGGGACTATATGGCAATGAGCAGTTCTTC. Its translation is CASIRPGLYGNEQFF.

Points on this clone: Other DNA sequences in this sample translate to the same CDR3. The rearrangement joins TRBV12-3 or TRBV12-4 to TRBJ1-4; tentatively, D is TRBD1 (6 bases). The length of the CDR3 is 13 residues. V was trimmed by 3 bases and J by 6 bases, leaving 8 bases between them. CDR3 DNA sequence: TGTGCCAGCAGTTTGTCAGGGGATGAAAAACTGTTTTTT. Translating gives CASSLSGDEKLFF.

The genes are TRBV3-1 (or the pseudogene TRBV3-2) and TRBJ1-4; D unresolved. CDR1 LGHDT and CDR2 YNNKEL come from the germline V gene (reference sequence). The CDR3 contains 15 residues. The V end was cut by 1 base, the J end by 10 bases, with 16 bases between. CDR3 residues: CASSQVVGDIGKLFF. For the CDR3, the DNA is TGTGCCAGCAGCCAAGTTGTCGGGGATATAGGAAAACTGTTTTTT.

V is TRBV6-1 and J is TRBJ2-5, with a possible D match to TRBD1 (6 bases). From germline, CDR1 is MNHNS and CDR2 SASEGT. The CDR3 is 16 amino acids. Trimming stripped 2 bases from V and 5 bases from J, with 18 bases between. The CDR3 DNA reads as TGTGCCAGCAGTGAACGTGGGGGCGCCCCCAGGGAGACCCAGTACTTC. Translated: CASSERGGAPRETQYF.

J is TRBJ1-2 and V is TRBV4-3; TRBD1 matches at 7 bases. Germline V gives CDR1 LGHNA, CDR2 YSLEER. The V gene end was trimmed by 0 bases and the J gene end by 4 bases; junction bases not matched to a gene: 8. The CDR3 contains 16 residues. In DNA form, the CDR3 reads TGCGCCAGCAGCCAAGATACTGCGGGACAGACCTATGGCTACACCTTC. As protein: CASSQDTAGQTYGYTF.

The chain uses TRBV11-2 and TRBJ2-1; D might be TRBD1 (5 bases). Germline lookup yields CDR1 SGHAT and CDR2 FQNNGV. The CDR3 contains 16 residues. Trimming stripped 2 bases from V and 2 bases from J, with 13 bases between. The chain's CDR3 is CASSLTGTRTYNEQFF. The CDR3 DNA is TGTGCCAGCAGCTTAACAGGTACGAGAACCTACAATGAGCAGTTCTTC.

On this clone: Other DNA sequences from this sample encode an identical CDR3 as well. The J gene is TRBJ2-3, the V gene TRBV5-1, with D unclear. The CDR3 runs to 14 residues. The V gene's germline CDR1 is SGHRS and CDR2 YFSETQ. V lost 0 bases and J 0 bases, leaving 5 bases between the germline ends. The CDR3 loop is CASSLDSSTDTQYF. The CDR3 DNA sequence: TGCGCCAGCAGCTTGGACAGTAGCACAGATACGCAGTATTTT.

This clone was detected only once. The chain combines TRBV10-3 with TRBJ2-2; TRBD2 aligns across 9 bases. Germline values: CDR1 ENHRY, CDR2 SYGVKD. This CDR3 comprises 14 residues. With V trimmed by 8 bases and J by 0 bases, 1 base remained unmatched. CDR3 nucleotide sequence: TGTGCCATCGAGCGGGGGGCGAACACCGGGGAGCTGTTTTTT. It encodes CAIERGANTGELFF.

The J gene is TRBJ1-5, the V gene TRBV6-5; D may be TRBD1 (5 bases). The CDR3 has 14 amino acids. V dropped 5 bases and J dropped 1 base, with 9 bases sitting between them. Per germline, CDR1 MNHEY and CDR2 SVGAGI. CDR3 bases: TGTGCCAGCAGTAGGGGTGTGAGCAATCAGCCCCAGCATTTT. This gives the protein CASSRGVSNQPQHF.

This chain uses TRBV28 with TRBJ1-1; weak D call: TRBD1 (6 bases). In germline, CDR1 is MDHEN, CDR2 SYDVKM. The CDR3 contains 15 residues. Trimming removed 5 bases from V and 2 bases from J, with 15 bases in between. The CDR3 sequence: CASSPSQGINTEAFF. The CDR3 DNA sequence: TGTGCCAGCAGTCCCTCACAGGGTATTAACACTGAAGCTTTCTTT. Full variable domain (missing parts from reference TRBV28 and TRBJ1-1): DVKVTQSSRYLVKRTGEKVFLECVQDMDHENMFWYRQDPGLGLRLIYFSYDVKMKEKGDIPEGYSVSREKKERFSLILESASTNQTSMYLCASSPSQGINTEAFFGQGTRLTVV.

In DNA form, the CDR3 reads TGTGCCACCTCCCGGCCCGGGAGCTCCTACGAGCAGTACTTC. Translation: CATSRPGSSYEQYF. The gene calls are TRBV5-4 and TRBJ2-7; a possible D gene is TRBD2 (6 bases). The CDR3 has 14 residues. In germline, CDR1 is SGHNT, CDR2 YYREEE (reference sequence). V was trimmed by 9 bases and J by 0 bases, leaving 16 bases between them.